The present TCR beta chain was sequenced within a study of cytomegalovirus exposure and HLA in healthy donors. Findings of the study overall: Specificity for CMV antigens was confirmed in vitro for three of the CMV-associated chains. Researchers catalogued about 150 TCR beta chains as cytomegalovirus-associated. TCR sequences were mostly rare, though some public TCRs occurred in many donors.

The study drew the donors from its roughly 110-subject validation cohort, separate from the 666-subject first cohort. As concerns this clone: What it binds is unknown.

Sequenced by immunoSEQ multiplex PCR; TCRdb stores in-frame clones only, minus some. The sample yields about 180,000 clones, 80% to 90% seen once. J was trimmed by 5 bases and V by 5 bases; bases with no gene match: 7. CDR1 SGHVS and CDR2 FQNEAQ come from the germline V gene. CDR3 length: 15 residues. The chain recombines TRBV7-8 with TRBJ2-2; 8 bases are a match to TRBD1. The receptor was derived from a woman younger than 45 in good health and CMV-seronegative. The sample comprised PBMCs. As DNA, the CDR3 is TGTGCCAGCAGCCTAGGACAGGGAATAACCGGGGAGCTGTTTTTT. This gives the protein CASSLGQGITGELFF. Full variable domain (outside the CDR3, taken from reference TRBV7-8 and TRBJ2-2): GAGVSQSPRYKVAKRGQDVALRCDPISGHVSLFWYQQALGQGPEFLTYFQNEAQLDKSGLPSDRFFAERPEGSVSTLKIQRTQQEDSAVYLCASSLGQGITGELFFGEGSRLTVL.